These 21 T cell receptor beta chains originate from one sample sequenced in a study of blood T cell repertoires in COVID-19. Repertoires were generated with immunoSEQ multiplex PCR, while TCRdb's copy carries only in-frame clones and drops some. The table records 200,000 to 250,000 clones, about 90% of them present only once. Sequencing was performed on PBMCs or T cells enriched from blood (not recorded which). Source of these receptors: a man aged 30-40 years who had recovered from COVID-19.

The V and J genes are TRBV9 and TRBJ1-3; 9 nucleotides match TRBD1. The CDR3 covers 16 residues. V dropped 2 bases and J dropped 4; count of bases not matched to a gene: 7. From germline, CDR1 is SGDLS and CDR2 YYNGEE. CDR3 DNA: TGTGCCAGCAGCGTGGGGACAGGGACCCAGGGAAACACCATATATTTT. As protein: CASSVGTGTQGNTIYF.

The chain recombines TRBV7-2 with TRBJ2-2; D is undetermined. The CDR3 is made up of 17 amino acids. Germline CDR1 is SGHTA and CDR2 is FQGNSA. V was cut by 1 base and J by 2 bases, with 14 bases left in between. The CDR3 sequence: CASSLDRGGSNTGELFF. The CDR3, as DNA: TGTGCCAGCAGCTTAGATCGAGGCGGCTCAAACACCGGGGAGCTGTTTTTT.

The rearrangement uses TRBV4-1 and TRBJ2-1, with 8 bases that match TRBD2. V trimming: 0 bases; J trimming: 3 bases; junction bases outside the gene matches: 4. This CDR3 has 16 residues. The germline V gene has CDR1 MGHRA and CDR2 YSYEKL. CDR3 DNA: TGCGCCAGCAGCCAAGACATAAGCGGGGGCTACAATGAGCAGTTCTTC. It is translated as CASSQDISGGYNEQFF.

The gene calls are TRBV25-1 and TRBJ1-3; D gene ambiguous. The CDR3 runs 14 residues. Germline assignment: CDR1 MGHDK and CDR2 SYGVNS. The V and J ends lost 4 bases and 1 base respectively, with 8 bases between them. The DNA of the CDR3 is TGTGCCAGCAGTGCTTGGGAGTCTGGAAACACCATATATTTT. Its protein product is CASSAWESGNTIYF.

The rearrangement joins TRBV5-1 to TRBJ2-7; 8 nucleotides line up with TRBD1. The CDR3 has 14 amino acids. J was trimmed by 4 bases and V by 3 bases; bases with no gene match: 6. CDR1 is SGHRS, CDR2 YFSETQ, per germline. The CDR3 is CASSSRGLRYEQYF. CDR3 DNA sequence: TGCGCCAGCAGCTCCAGGGGGCTCAGGTACGAGCAGTACTTC.

The J gene is TRBJ1-4, the V gene TRBV28; D gene unclear. V lost 4 bases and J 0 bases, leaving 12 bases between the germline ends. The CDR3 length is 16 residues. The germline CDR1 and CDR2 sequences are MDHEN and SYDVKM. The CDR3 bases are TGTGCCAGCAGTTCCCCCCGAGGCGCAACTAATGAAAAACTGTTTTTT. Protein product: CASSSPRGATNEKLFF.

V usage is TRBV18 and J usage is TRBJ2-3; 11 bases line up with TRBD2. Germline V lookup: CDR1 KGHSH, CDR2 LQKENI. This CDR3 has 17 residues. V lost 3 bases, J lost 10 bases, and 15 bases stayed unmatched. CDR3 nucleotide sequence: TGTGCCAGCTCACCCAAGAAGTATCTAGCGGGAGGTCGTTCGCAGTATTTT. Translated, it gives CASSPKKYLAGGRSQYF.

The V call is TRBV28, the J call TRBJ1-1; 7 bases agree with TRBD1. Germline CDR1 is MDHEN and CDR2 is SYDVKM. V was pared by 3 bases and J by 8 bases, with 3 bases of the junction left unmatched. The CDR3 runs 12 residues. CDR3 sequence reads: CASSFGTVEAFF. The CDR3 bases are TGTGCCAGCAGTTTTGGGACAGTCGAAGCTTTCTTT.

About this clone: An end of the junction differs from the germline gene, which may be a read error. This chain connects TRBV28 to TRBJ2-7; TRBD1 agrees at 12 bases. CDR1 and CDR2 from the germline V gene are MDHEN and SYDVKM. The CDR3 is 15 amino acids. The CDR3 reads CASSTPGQGAFLPDF. The DNA of the CDR3 is TGTGCCAGCAGTACCCCGGGACAGGGGGCGTTTCTTCCCGATTTC.

This clone appeared once. The chain links TRBV29-1 to TRBJ2-5; D possibly corresponds to TRBD2 (5 bases). The CDR3 extends over 9 amino acids. The V gene lost 7 bases and the J gene lost 10 bases, with 10 bases spanning the gap. The germline CDR1 and CDR2 sequences are SQVTM and ANQGSEA. CDR3 loop: CSGTLSQYF. The CDR3, as DNA: TGCAGCGGGACTTTGAGCCAGTACTTC.

The chain couples TRBV25-1 to TRBJ2-3; TRBD2 agrees at 9 bases. Germline V gene sequence: CDR1 MGHDK, CDR2 SYGVNS. This CDR3 region has 17 residues. The ends lost 8 bases at V and 2 bases at J; junction bases unmatched: 14. The DNA for the CDR3 is TGTGCCAGCGCTCAAACCTTAGCGGGGGCCCACACAGATACGCAGTATTTT. It codes for CASAQTLAGAHTDTQYF.

The chain is built from TRBV7-9 and TRBJ2-5; possibly TRBD2 for D (5 bases). Germline V gene lookup returns CDR1 SEHNR and CDR2 FQNEAQ (reference sequence). The CDR3 sequence is 14 residues long. The V end was cut by 5 bases, the J end by 2 bases, with 12 bases between. The DNA of the CDR3 is TGTGCCAGCAGCCAATCAGGACTGCAAGAGACCCAGTACTTC. This sequence encodes CASSQSGLQETQYF.

The CDR3 DNA reads TGTGCCAGTAGTAGCACTAGCGGCAAAACGTACAGGTCGGATGAGCAGTTCTTC. Translated, it gives CASSSTSGKTYRSDEQFF. V gene TRBV19 combines with J gene TRBJ2-1; TRBD2 matches 8 bases. The germline CDR1 and CDR2 sequences are LNHDA and SQIVND (reference sequence). The CDR3 is 18 residues long. The V and J ends lost 4 bases and 8 bases, in that order; junction bases with no gene match: 19.

Regarding this clone: Likely a read error: the CDR3 ends without its conserved phenylalanine or tryptophan. The DNA is omitted, as the CDR3 cannot be located on it reliably, and the CDR3 follows TCRdb's listing. The chain combines TRBV5-3 with TRBJ2-3; TRBD2, the table's D call, lacks a check against the DNA. TRBV5-3 falls under the ORF class, with uncertain function. Including both end residues, the CDR3 is 10 amino acids long. The CDR3: CARSPTRDWV.

This sequence joins TRBV30 and TRBJ2-1; 7 nucleotides align to TRBD1. CDR1 and CDR2 (germline): GTSNPN, SVGIG (reference sequence). V trimming: 0 bases; J trimming: 5 bases; junction bases outside the gene matches: 7. The CDR3 runs 15 residues. The CDR3 sequence is CAWSVTRQGNNEQFF. In DNA form, the CDR3 reads TGTGCCTGGAGTGTAACTCGACAGGGAAACAATGAGCAGTTCTTC. Looking up the rest from reference TRBV30 and TRBJ2-1 gives the full variable domain: SQTIHQWPATLVQPVGSPLSLECTVEGTSNPNLYWYRQAAGRGLQLLFYSVGIGQISSEVPQNLSASRPQDRQFILSSKKLLLSDSGFYLCAWSVTRQGNNEQFFGPGTRLTVL.

The chain couples TRBV14 to TRBJ2-7, with D unclear. Germline V gives CDR1 SGHDN, CDR2 FVKESK. The V end was cut by 8 bases, the J end by 3 bases, with 17 bases between. The CDR3 contains 14 residues. CDR3 DNA sequence: TGTGCCAGCGCCTTAACAGTAGGATTCTACGAGCAGTACTTC. It is translated as CASALTVGFYEQYF.

This clone has only a few counts. This rearrangement joins TRBV10-3 to TRBJ1-2; 9 bases are a match to TRBD1. J gave up 2 bases and V 11 bases, and 12 bases lay outside the gene matches. Germline assignment: CDR1 ENHRY and CDR2 SYGVKD. CDR3 length equals 15 residues. The CDR3 DNA reads as TGTGCCGTTAACCGGGACAGGGCGACAAACTATGGCTACACCTTC. Translation gives CAVNRDRATNYGYTF.

The gene calls are TRBV5-8 and TRBJ1-3, with 8 positions matching TRBD1. CDR3 length: 15 amino acids. V was clipped by 1 base and J by 4 bases; unmatched bases: 4. Germline V gene data show CDR1 as SGHTS and CDR2 as YDEGEE. The CDR3 reads CASSLRTGLGNTIYF. In DNA form, the CDR3 reads TGTGCCAGCAGCTTGCGGACAGGGCTCGGAAACACCATATATTTT.

J is TRBJ1-6 and V is TRBV2, with 8 bases identical to TRBD1. Trimming cost V 5 bases and J 5 bases; bases outside gene matches: 14. CDR1 SNHLY and CDR2 FYNNEI come from the germline V gene. CDR3 length: 18 residues. The CDR3 loop reads CASSQGTGGGENNSPLHF. The CDR3 nucleotides are TGTGCCAGCAGTCAAGGGACAGGCGGCGGGGAGAATAATTCACCCCTCCACTTT. Using reference TRBV2 and TRBJ1-6 for the parts outside the CDR3, the full variable domain is EPEVTQTPSHQVTQMGQEVILRCVPISNHLYFYWYRQILGQKVEFLVSFYNNEISEKSEIFDDQFSVERPDGSNFTLKIRSTKLEDSAMYFCASSQGTGGGENNSPLHFGNGTRLTVT.

V and J are TRBV30 and TRBJ2-7; 7 bases align to TRBD2. CDR3 length equals 13 residues. CDR1 is GTSNPN and CDR2 is SVGIG in the germline V gene (reference sequence). V trimming: 3 bases; J trimming: 3 bases; junction bases outside the gene matches: 5. The chain's CDR3 is CAWRMGGGYEQYF. The CDR3 DNA sequence: TGTGCCTGGAGGATGGGGGGGGGCTACGAGCAGTACTTC.

The chain is built from TRBV6-1 and TRBJ1-5, with 7 bases identical to TRBD1. After removal of 2 bases from V and 3 bases from J, the junction contained 7 bases not matched to a gene. There are 16 residues in the CDR3. Germline V gene lookup returns CDR1 MNHNS and CDR2 SASEGT. CDR3 residues: CASSERTGGPNQPQHF. In DNA form, the CDR3 reads TGTGCCAGCAGTGAAAGGACAGGAGGCCCCAATCAGCCCCAGCATTTT.